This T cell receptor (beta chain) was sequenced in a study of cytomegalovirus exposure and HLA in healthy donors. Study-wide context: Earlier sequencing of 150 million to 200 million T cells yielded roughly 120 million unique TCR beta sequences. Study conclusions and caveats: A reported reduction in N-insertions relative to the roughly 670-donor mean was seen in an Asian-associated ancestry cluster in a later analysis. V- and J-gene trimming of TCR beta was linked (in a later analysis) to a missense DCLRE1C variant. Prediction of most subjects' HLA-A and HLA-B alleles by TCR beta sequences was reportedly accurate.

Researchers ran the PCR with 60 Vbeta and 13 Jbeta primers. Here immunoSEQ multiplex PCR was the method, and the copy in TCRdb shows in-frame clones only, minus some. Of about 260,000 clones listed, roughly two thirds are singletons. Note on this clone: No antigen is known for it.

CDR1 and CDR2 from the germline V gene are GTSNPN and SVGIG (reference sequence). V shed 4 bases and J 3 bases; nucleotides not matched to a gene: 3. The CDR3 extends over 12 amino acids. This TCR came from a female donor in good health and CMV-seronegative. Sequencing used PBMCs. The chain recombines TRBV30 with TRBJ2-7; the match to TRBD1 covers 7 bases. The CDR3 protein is CAWNDRDYEQYF. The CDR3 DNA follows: TGTGCCTGGAATGACAGGGACTACGAGCAGTACTTC.